This T cell receptor beta chain was profiled in a study of CD8 T cells in Susac syndrome. Concerning this clonotype itself: Its antigen remains unknown.

The authors reverse transcribed roughly 0.5 to 1 ug RNA with random hexamers. Multiplex immunoSEQ PCR targeted 54 Vbeta and 13 Jbeta TCR beta segments. TCRdb re-called the immunoSEQ multiplex PCR reads through MiXCR, storing one row per CDR3 protein. The table records 150,000 to 200,000 distinct CDR3 sequences, approximately 95% of them present only once. General study results and limits: The relatively small number of individuals in the TCR sequencing and HLA analysis was acknowledged by the study.

It was treatment-naive patients with stable or active relapsing-remitting disease who made up the multiple sclerosis controls. TEMRA cells were FACS-enriched, while CD8+ and CD4+ T cells were negatively isolated. This clonotype originated in a human donor with multiple sclerosis. The specimen was CD8+ T cells from PBMCs.

The CDR3 region has the DNA TGTGCCAGCAGCAGGGGACTACGGCAGTTCTTC. Its protein product is CASSRGLRQFF. V gene TRBV9 combines with J gene TRBJ2-1; TRBD2 matches at 7 bases. CDR1 and CDR2 (germline): SGDLS, YYNGEE. The V and J ends lost 4 bases and 12 bases, in that order; junction bases with no gene match: 4. CDR3 length equals 11 residues.